This TCR beta chain was sequenced for a study of CD8 T cells in Susac syndrome. Study-wide results and caveats: Only a relatively small number of individuals were included in the TCR sequencing and HLA analysis.

With regard to this clonotype: Its antigen is still unknown.

The ends were cut back, 5 bases at V and 7 bases at J, with 6 bases in the middle. This CDR3 has 10 residues. Germline-derived CDR1 and CDR2 are SQVTM and ANQGSEA. Random hexamers were used to reverse transcribe 0.5 to 1 ug of RNA. Multiplex PCR with immunoSEQ amplified the TCR beta CDR3 across 54 Vbeta and 13 Jbeta. TCRdb redid the calling of the immunoSEQ multiplex PCR reads with MiXCR, one entry per CDR3 protein. The sample lists a few hundred thousand distinct CDR3 sequences, 65% to 90% occurring once. From blood CD8+ and CD4+ T cells, the TCR beta chain was sequenced. In contrast to the negatively isolated CD8+ and CD4+ T cells, TEMRA cells were FACS-enriched.

This TCR derives from a human donor with multiple sclerosis. V and J are TRBV29-1 and TRBJ2-1; no reliable D call. The sequenced sample consisted of CD8+ T cells from PBMCs. CDR3 DNA: TGCAGCGTTTGGGCGAATGAGCAGTTCTTC. Translated: CSVWANEQFF.